Following are 25 T cell receptor beta chains from one sample sequenced in a study of breast tumors, draining lymph nodes, adjacent tissues. One entry per CDR3 protein results from TCRdb running MiXCR on the multiplex PCR reads. The data hold more than 250,000 distinct CDR3 sequences, with under 35% observed a single time. The lymph nodes were axillary draining lymph nodes from breast cancer patients. The specimen was axillary lymph node tissue. All receptors come from a female donor with breast cancer. Some clones in this sample may be carry-over from other donors' samples.

This clonotype was counted at least ten times. The chain carries TRBV20-1 and TRBJ2-5; D is unresolved. This CDR3 spans 15 amino acids. Trimming stripped 0 bases from V and 4 bases from J, with 15 bases between. Germline CDR1 reads DFQATT; CDR2 reads SNEGSKA (reference sequence). The CDR3 bases are TGCAGTGCTAGAGATCCCTTCACATCCGGAGAGACCCAGTACTTC. Protein: CSARDPFTSGETQYF.

Many counts were recorded for this clonotype. The chain is built from TRBV12-5 and TRBJ1-5; no clear D. Germline assignment: CDR1 LGHNT and CDR2 FRNRAP. The V end lost 1 base, the J end lost 4 bases, and 2 bases lay between the germline ends. The CDR3 loop spans 12 amino acids. The CDR3 here is CASGLANQPQHF. The DNA for the CDR3 is TGTGCTAGTGGTTTGGCAAATCAGCCCCAGCATTTT.

This clonotype has just a few counts. The rearrangement uses TRBV27 and TRBJ2-5, with D hard to call. Between the trimmed V and J ends, which lost 5 bases and 1 base, there was a span of 11 bases. The CDR3 loop spans 14 amino acids. Germline CDR1 MNHEY, CDR2 SMNVEV (reference sequence). CDR3 loop: CASSRRAVQETQYF. The CDR3 DNA is TGTGCCAGCAGTCGAAGGGCCGTCCAAGAGACCCAGTACTTC.

V usage is TRBV28 and J usage is TRBJ2-7; TRBD1 aligns across 9 bases. V gave up 10 bases and J gave up 4 bases; unmatched junction bases: 5. The germline V gene has CDR1 MDHEN and CDR2 SYDVKM. This CDR3 has 12 residues. CDR3 nucleotide sequence: TGTGCCACCGCGACAGGGGGGTACGAGCAGTACTTC. It specifies CATATGGYEQYF.

On this clonotype itself: It may be a read error: a sequence one base away is much more abundant. CDR3 sequence: CASKRDRDQETQCF. Here the CDR3 DNA reads TGTGCCAGTAAAAGAGACAGGGACCAAGAGACCCAGTGCTTC. The chain carries TRBV19 and TRBJ2-5, with 7 bases fitting TRBD1. The germline gives CDR1 LNHDA, CDR2 SQIVND (reference sequence). The CDR3 runs to 14 residues.

The chain links TRBV10-3 to TRBJ2-1; TRBD2 matches 14 bases. CDR1 is ENHRY, CDR2 SYGVKD, per germline. The CDR3 consists of 13 residues. Losses at the gene ends were 11 bases for V and 8 bases for J; bases not matched to a gene: 5. CDR3 sequence (DNA): TGTGCCGCCGGGACTAGCGGGAGCGATGAGCAGTTCTTC. Translating it yields CAAGTSGSDEQFF.

In its sample, this clonotype was seen once. This may be a read error, as it is one base from a much larger clone. This chain uses TRBV5-6 with TRBJ1-2; TRBD1 agrees at 7 bases. The germline gives CDR1 SGHDT, CDR2 YYEEEE. CDR3 length equals 13 residues. The V segment lost 4 bases and the J segment 4 bases; nucleotides outside the gene matches: 4. The CDR3 loop reads CASSGGQSYGYTF. The CDR3 nucleotides read TGTGCCAGCAGCGGGGGACAGAGCTATGGCTACACCTTC.

This clonotype came up many times. This chain's CDR3 is CASSQDLPSGSRPDTQYF. CDR3 nucleotide sequence: TGTGCCAGCAGCCAAGATCTGCCTAGCGGGAGTCGGCCAGATACGCAGTATTTT. The chain combines TRBV4-2 with TRBJ2-3, with 10 bases aligning to TRBD2. V gave up 0 bases and J gave up 4 bases; unmatched junction bases: 10. CDR1 and CDR2 (germline): LGHNA, YNFKEQ. The length of the CDR3 is 18 residues.

Points on this clonotype: A single base separates this from a much larger clone, so it may be a read error. As DNA, the CDR3 is TGTGCCAGCAGCTTTGACGGTCTGGGCCTATCGAGCTTC. Translating gives CASSFDGLGLSSF. V usage is TRBV11-3 and J usage is TRBJ2-7; D is unresolved. CDR1 SGHNT and CDR2 YENEEA come from the germline V gene. The CDR3 is 13 residues long.

Remarks on this clonotype: This may arise from a read error, as a much more abundant clone is one base away. CDR3 sequence (DNA): TGTGCCAGCAGCTTAGCTGTGGGAGTTGACATTCAGTACTTC. Translating gives CASSLAVGVDIQYF. The V and J genes are TRBV7-8 and TRBJ2-4; D is possibly TRBD2 (5 bases). The germline CDR1 and CDR2 sequences are SGHVS and FQNEAQ. The V and J ends lost 0 bases and 8 bases respectively, with 11 bases between them. The CDR3 is 14 amino acids.

This clonotype was observed many times. J is TRBJ2-1 and V is TRBV6-5; TRBD2 agrees at 9 bases. This CDR3 spans 14 amino acids. Germline V lookup: CDR1 MNHEY, CDR2 SVGAGI. The ends lost 7 bases at V and 7 bases at J; junction bases unmatched: 8. The CDR3 DNA reads TGTGCCAGCAAACCGGGACTAGCTGTTAATGAGCAGTTCTTC. This translates into CASKPGLAVNEQFF.

With respect to this clonotype: It may be a read error: a sequence one base away is much more abundant. CDR3 DNA: TGTGCCAGCAGCTCCCGGGGGGCCGCAGAGACCCAGTACTTC. Translating it yields CASSSRGAAETQYF. The gene calls are TRBV11-2 and TRBJ2-5; a weak D match, TRBD2 (7 bases). CDR1 and CDR2 from the germline V gene are SGHAT and FQNNGV. This CDR3 spans 14 amino acids. V was pared by 4 bases and J by 4 bases, with 13 bases between.

The table lists this clonotype with many counts. The chain has TRBV7-3 and TRBJ2-1; no clear D. Per the germline V gene, CDR1 is SGHTA and CDR2 is FQGTGA. V lost 7 bases, J lost 5 bases, and 12 bases lay in between. CDR3 length equals 13 residues. DNA for the CDR3: TGTGCCAGCACCCTGTGGGCCCACAATGAGCAGTTCTTC. This gives the protein CASTLWAHNEQFF.

In its sample, this clonotype was seen many times. The chain has TRBV11-3 and TRBJ2-1, with 8 bases that match TRBD1. Per the germline V gene, CDR1 is SGHNT and CDR2 is YENEEA. The CDR3 length is 14 residues. The junction had 7 bases not matched to a gene; V was cut back by 3 bases and J by 9 bases. In nucleotides, the CDR3 is TGTGCCAGCAGCTTGCGGGCAGGGGGCATTGAGCAGTTCTTC. This gives the protein CASSLRAGGIEQFF.

V is TRBV7-7 and J is TRBJ2-5; D is undetermined. Germline V CDR1 and CDR2: SSHAT, FNYEAQ (reference sequence). The CDR3 covers 13 residues. The DNA for the CDR3 is TGTGCTAGTCCCCGGGTATTAGAAGAGACCCAGTACTTC. This sequence encodes CASPRVLEETQYF.

This clonotype appeared many times. J is TRBJ2-7 and V is TRBV30, with 9 bases identical to TRBD2. V shed 4 bases, J shed 2 bases, and the junction held 3 bases outside the gene matches. The germline V gene encodes CDR1 GTSNPN and CDR2 SVGIG (reference sequence). The length of the CDR3 is 13 residues. The CDR3 protein is CAWNVAGAYEQYF. Written as DNA, the CDR3 is TGTGCCTGGAATGTAGCGGGGGCCTACGAGCAGTACTTC.

Many counts were recorded for this clonotype. This sequence joins TRBV30 and TRBJ2-7; D ambiguous. CDR3 length equals 11 residues. CDR1 and CDR2 (germline): GTSNPN, SVGIG (reference sequence). The germline V and J ends were trimmed by 3 bases and 7 bases, with 10 bases remaining between them. Written as DNA, the CDR3 is TGTGCCTGGAGATCCTTGCCGGAGCAGTACTTC. Protein: CAWRSLPEQYF.

The table lists this clonotype with many counts. J is TRBJ1-5 and V is TRBV12-5; 7 bases align to TRBD1. CDR3 length: 13 residues. Losses at the gene ends were 5 bases for V and 6 bases for J; bases not matched to a gene: 4. Per germline, CDR1 LGHNT and CDR2 FRNRAP. CDR3: CASGPDRRQPQHF. CDR3 nucleotide sequence: TGTGCTAGTGGTCCGGACAGGCGTCAGCCCCAGCATTTT.

Ten or more counts support this clonotype. V gene TRBV29-1 combines with J gene TRBJ2-7; 7 bases map to TRBD2. Unmatched junction bases numbered 9, after V lost 7 bases and J lost 3 bases. The CDR3 is 13 residues long. Germline CDR1 and CDR2: SQVTM and ANQGSEA. This chain's CDR3 is CSASGGGSYEQYF. The CDR3 DNA reads TGCAGCGCGTCGGGGGGAGGGAGCTACGAGCAGTACTTC.

This clonotype was counted ten times or more. This chain connects TRBV9 to TRBJ2-5; TRBD2 is a possible D gene (6 bases). With 0 bases removed from V and 4 bases from J, the gap between germline ends came to 22 bases. Germline V lookup: CDR1 SGDLS, CDR2 YYNGEE. CDR3 length: 18 residues. Here the CDR3 reads CASSVGVSGLGPRETQYF. The CDR3 nucleotides read TGTGCCAGCAGCGTAGGTGTCAGCGGGCTCGGCCCCAGAGAGACCCAGTACTTC.

Turning to this clonotype: An end of the junction does not agree with germline; a read error may underlie this. The chain has TRBV20-1 and TRBJ1-6, with 7 bases matching TRBD1. The CDR3 runs 16 residues. From germline, CDR1 is DFQATT and CDR2 SNEGSKA (reference sequence). CDR3 bases: TGCAGTGCTAAAGACCGGCGACAGGGATCAAATTCACCCCTCCGCTTT. Residues: CSAKDRRQGSNSPLRF.

This clonotype was seen ten or more times. This chain joins TRBV19 and TRBJ2-2; TRBD2 is a possible D gene (6 bases). The CDR3 sequence is 14 residues long. Germline V gene data show CDR1 as LNHDA and CDR2 as SQIVND (reference sequence). Trimming removed 3 bases at V and 7 bases at J, with 12 bases between. DNA of the CDR3: TGTGCCAGTAGTATTCTGTCGGGGGACGGGGAGCTGTTTTTT. The encoded protein is CASSILSGDGELFF.

The sample holds many counts of this clonotype. The V and J genes are TRBV19 and TRBJ1-3; the match to TRBD1 covers 10 bases. Germline V lookup: CDR1 LNHDA, CDR2 SQIVND (reference sequence). The CDR3 is made up of 15 amino acids. Trimming took 7 bases from V and 3 from J; bases not matched to a gene: 6. The DNA of the CDR3 is TGTGCCAGTATTCGGGACAGGGGAAATGGAAACACCATATATTTT. Protein sequence: CASIRDRGNGNTIYF. Looking up the rest from reference TRBV19 and TRBJ1-3 gives the full variable domain: DGGITQSPKYLFRKEGQNVTLSCEQNLNHDAMYWYRQDPGQGLRLIYYSQIVNDFQKGDIAEGYSVSREKKESFPLTVTSAQKNPTAFYLCASIRDRGNGNTIYFGEGSWLTVV.

This clonotype was seen ten or more times. The CDR3 region is CASSSGRGHSTDTQYF. The CDR3 nucleotides read TGTGCCAGCAGCTCTGGCAGGGGGCACTCCACAGATACGCAGTATTTT. The chain carries TRBV5-4 and TRBJ2-3, with 8 nucleotides matching TRBD1. The germline CDR1 and CDR2 sequences are SGHNT and YYREEE (reference sequence). V shed 3 bases, J shed 2 bases, and the junction held 8 bases outside the gene matches. This CDR3 has 16 residues.

The J gene is TRBJ2-5, the V gene TRBV27, with 11 bases matching TRBD2. The CDR3 runs 15 residues. The trim removed 6 bases at V and 1 base at J, leaving 4 bases unmatched. CDR1 is MNHEY and CDR2 is SMNVEV in the germline V gene (reference sequence). Written as DNA, the CDR3 is TGTGCCAGCAGCCGACTAGCGGGACTCCAAGAGACCCAGTACTTC. Protein: CASSRLAGLQETQYF.